This passage covers 2 T cell receptor beta chains from one sample sequenced in a study of blood T cell repertoires in COVID-19. Sequenced by immunoSEQ multiplex PCR; TCRdb stores in-frame clones only, minus some. This table has 150,000 or so clones, roughly 86% appearing once. The sequenced sample was peripheral blood. Receptors were obtained from a human donor with acute or convalescent COVID-19. The donor label of this sample is uncertain.

The chain has TRBV3-1 (or the pseudogene TRBV3-2) and TRBJ1-1, with a tentative D call TRBD1 (6 bases). V lost 4 bases and J 1 base, leaving 19 bases between the germline ends. Germline V gives CDR1 LGHDT, CDR2 YNNKEL (reference sequence). The CDR3 is 17 residues long. DNA of the CDR3: TGTGCCAGCAGCCTATGGGGGGGGCCAGAGAAGAACACTGAAGCTTTCTTT. Protein: CASSLWGGPEKNTEAFF.

This clone was found once. The V gene is TRBV30, the J gene TRBJ1-4, with 8 bases matching TRBD1. V dropped 4 bases and J dropped 5; count of bases not matched to a gene: 3. Germline-derived CDR1 and CDR2 are GTSNPN and SVGIG (reference sequence). The CDR3 extends over 13 amino acids. The CDR3 loop reads CAWTDRENEKLFF. DNA of the CDR3: TGTGCCTGGACGGACAGGGAGAATGAAAAACTGTTTTTT. The full variable domain, completed using reference TRBV30 and TRBJ1-4, is SQTIHQWPATLVQPVGSPLSLECTVEGTSNPNLYWYRQAAGRGLQLLFYSVGIGQISSEVPQNLSASRPQDRQFILSSKKLLLSDSGFYLCAWTDRENEKLFFGSGTQLSVL.